What follows are 24 T cell receptor beta chains derived from one specimen sequenced in a study of blood T cell repertoires in COVID-19. Profiling relied on immunoSEQ multiplex PCR, and the TCRdb table lists in-frame clones only, not all of them. The sample carries approximately 170,000 clones, less than 90% recorded once. Input material: peripheral blood. The receptors here all came from a woman between 65 and 79 years old with COVID-19, enrolled during active disease.

The CDR3 region has the DNA TGTGCCACCAGTGATTTGAAGGGAGCCGGGACCGGGGAGCTGTTTTTT. Translation gives CATSDLKGAGTGELFF. This chain uses TRBV24-1 with TRBJ2-2; possibly TRBD2 for D (5 bases). The CDR3 has 16 residues. V lost 0 bases, J lost 5 bases, and 12 bases lay in between. Germline V gene lookup returns CDR1 KGHDR and CDR2 SFDVKD.

The chain has TRBV29-1 and TRBJ2-7; 8 bases line up with TRBD1. CDR3 length: 12 residues. The V and J ends lost 6 bases and 5 bases, in that order; junction bases with no gene match: 6. The germline V gene has CDR1 SQVTM and CDR2 ANQGSEA. The CDR3 sequence is CSVATGAHEQYF. The CDR3 DNA is TGCAGCGTCGCGACAGGGGCCCACGAGCAGTACTTC.

The genes are TRBV6-5 and TRBJ2-7; 10 positions match TRBD2. J gave up 6 bases and V 2 bases, and 7 bases lay outside the gene matches. CDR1 MNHEY and CDR2 SVGAGI come from the germline V gene. The CDR3 is made up of 15 amino acids. The CDR3 here is CASSYSGRAGSEQYF. As DNA, the CDR3 is TGTGCCAGCAGTTACAGCGGGAGGGCCGGATCCGAGCAGTACTTC.

This clone appeared once. This chain links TRBV3-1 (or the pseudogene TRBV3-2) with TRBJ1-3, with 8 nucleotides matching TRBD1. Unmatched junction bases numbered 9, after V lost 4 bases and J lost 4 bases. Per germline, CDR1 LGHDT and CDR2 YNNKEL (reference sequence). This CDR3 contains 16 residues. The CDR3 DNA sequence: TGTGCCAGCAGCCCCCAGACAGGGGCGGGAGGAAACACCATATATTTT. Encoded protein: CASSPQTGAGGNTIYF.

In nucleotides, the CDR3 is TGTGCCAGCAGCCTGGGGGGGACAGGACTCTACAATGAGCAGTTCTTC. This gives the protein CASSLGGTGLYNEQFF. The chain uses TRBV7-9 and TRBJ2-1, with a possible D match to TRBD1 (8 bases). Trimming took off 5 bases at V and 3 bases at J, with 17 bases between the two ends. Germline V gene data show CDR1 as SEHNR and CDR2 as FQNEAQ (reference sequence). This CDR3 comprises 16 residues.

The CDR3 here is CASSLLTGVGQPQHF. CDR3 DNA: TGTGCCAGCAGTTTACTTACAGGGGTAGGTCAGCCCCAGCATTTT. The gene calls are TRBV28 and TRBJ1-5; 7 nucleotides match TRBD1. CDR3 length equals 15 residues. V gave up 2 bases and J gave up 6 bases; unmatched junction bases: 7. From germline, CDR1 is MDHEN and CDR2 SYDVKM.

In DNA, the CDR3 is TGTGCCAGCAGCAAGGGACCCACTAGCGTCAATGAGCAGTTCTTC. This encodes CASSKGPTSVNEQFF. V is TRBV11-2 and J is TRBJ2-1; 7 nucleotides agree with TRBD2. Looked up from germline, CDR1 is SGHAT and CDR2 is FQNNGV. The V and J ends lost 5 bases and 6 bases, in that order; junction bases with no gene match: 10. The CDR3 totals 15 residues.

This chain connects TRBV4-2 to TRBJ1-6; maybe TRBD1 (5 bases). Germline CDR1 reads LGHNA; CDR2 reads YNFKEQ. Between the trimmed V and J ends, which lost 0 bases and 1 base, there was a span of 7 bases. The CDR3 totals 16 residues. The CDR3 coding sequence is TGTGCCAGCAGCCAAGACGCAGGGTCCTATAATTCACCCCTCCACTTT. Translated: CASSQDAGSYNSPLHF.

This clone was recorded only once. This sequence joins TRBV7-2 and TRBJ2-2; D is unclear. The CDR3 has 14 amino acids. Trimming left V 5 bases short and J 4 bases short, with 11 bases between. CDR1 and CDR2 from the germline V gene are SGHTA and FQGNSA. CDR3 protein: CASSPHRITGELFF. The CDR3 DNA reads TGTGCCAGCAGCCCCCATAGAATCACCGGGGAGCTGTTTTTT.

This clone has a single count. The chain carries TRBV5-1 and TRBJ2-7; D gene ambiguous. Germline V lookup: CDR1 SGHRS, CDR2 YFSETQ. There are 12 residues in the CDR3. The V gene lost 4 bases and the J gene lost 3 bases, with 8 bases spanning the gap. The CDR3 protein is CASSGYNYEQYF. The DNA for the CDR3 is TGCGCCAGCAGCGGTTACAACTACGAGCAGTACTTC.

This chain joins TRBV7-9 and TRBJ1-6, with 10 bases matching TRBD1. Germline assignment: CDR1 SEHNR and CDR2 FQNEAQ (reference sequence). The V and J ends lost 5 bases and 9 bases, in that order; junction bases with no gene match: 7. This CDR3 contains 15 residues. The CDR3 DNA reads as TGTGCCAGCAGCGGGGCCGGGACAGGGGTTTCACCCCTCCACTTT. Its protein is CASSGAGTGVSPLHF. The variable domain in full, completed from reference TRBV7-9 and TRBJ1-6, reads DTGVSQNPRHKITKRGQNVTFRCDPISEHNRLYWYRQTLGQGPEFLTYFQNEAQLEKSRLLSDRFSAERPKGSFSTLEIQRTEQGDSAMYLCASSGAGTGVSPLHFGNGTRLTVT.

The rearrangement links TRBV7-2 to TRBJ1-2, with 7 positions matching TRBD1. With V trimmed by 2 bases and J by 8 bases, 20 bases remained unmatched. CDR3 length: 18 amino acids. CDR1 and CDR2 from the germline V gene are SGHTA and FQGNSA. The CDR3 DNA follows: TGTGCCAGCAGCTTAAGCGTTGACGGGACAGAAAATTCTATGGGCTACACCTTC. This encodes CASSLSVDGTENSMGYTF.

The chain uses TRBV11-2 and TRBJ2-7, with D possibly matching TRBD1 (6 bases). The germline CDR1 and CDR2 sequences are SGHAT and FQNNGV. The CDR3 totals 15 residues. Trimming took off 3 bases at V and 0 bases at J, with 12 bases between the two ends. The CDR3 reads CASSLNGQSSYEQYF. The CDR3 DNA sequence: TGTGCCAGCAGCTTGAACGGACAGTCCTCCTACGAGCAGTACTTC.

This clone was counted a few times. V gene TRBV6-5 combines with J gene TRBJ2-3; TRBD1 matches at 8 bases. The CDR3 covers 15 residues. V lost 5 bases, J lost 1 base, and 5 bases stayed unmatched. Germline-derived CDR1 and CDR2 are MNHEY and SVGAGI. This CDR3 reads CASSRTGGGTDTQYF. The CDR3 region has the DNA TGTGCCAGCAGTCGCACAGGGGGAGGCACAGATACGCAGTATTTT.

The V call is TRBV10-3, the J call TRBJ2-7; TRBD1 agrees at 7 bases. The trim removed 3 bases at V and 4 bases at J, leaving 6 bases unmatched. CDR3 length equals 14 residues. CDR1 and CDR2 from the germline V gene are ENHRY and SYGVKD. The CDR3 DNA reads as TGTGCCATCAGTGAAAGGGGGCCGGGGTACGAGCAGTACTTC. Its translation: CAISERGPGYEQYF.

V gene TRBV5-8 combines with J gene TRBJ1-2; possibly TRBD1 for D (5 bases). CDR1 is SGHTS and CDR2 is YDEGEE in the germline V gene. V was shortened by 7 bases and J by 8 bases, with 12 bases between the two germline ends. This CDR3 contains 11 residues. The CDR3 loop is CASARAWGYTF. The CDR3 bases are TGTGCCAGCGCCAGGGCCTGGGGCTACACCTTC. The entire variable domain, with the rest obtained from reference TRBV5-8 and TRBJ1-2, is as follows: EAGVTQSPTHLIKTRGQQATLRCSPISGHTSVYWYQQALGLGLQFLLWYDEGEERNRGNFPPRFSGRQFPNYSSELNVNALELEDSALYLCASARAWGYTFGSGTRLTVV.

This clone was found once. The genes are TRBV6-5 and TRBJ2-1, with 11 bases aligning to TRBD2. The CDR3 consists of 15 residues. Trimming removed 6 bases from V and 7 bases from J; junction bases left unmatched: 8. Germline values: CDR1 MNHEY, CDR2 SVGAGI. CDR3 coding DNA: TGTGCCAGCAGCCTCGGGACTAGCGGTAAGAATGAGCAGTTCTTC. Residues: CASSLGTSGKNEQFF.

J is TRBJ2-3 and V is TRBV12-3 or TRBV12-4; 7 positions match TRBD1. This CDR3 spans 11 amino acids. J lost 14 bases, V lost 5 bases, and 7 bases had no gene match. CDR3 sequence (DNA): TGTGCCAGCAGTGTAGGGGGACAGTCGTATTTT. This translates into CASSVGGQSYF.

J is TRBJ2-2 and V is TRBV5-1; the D gene is possibly TRBD2 (6 bases). The CDR3 covers 15 residues. The V and J ends lost 2 bases and 4 bases respectively, with 12 bases between them. CDR1 is SGHRS and CDR2 is YFSETQ in the germline V gene. This chain's CDR3 is CASSFGGVPTGELFF. CDR3 nucleotides: TGCGCCAGCAGCTTCGGGGGTGTGCCCACCGGGGAGCTGTTTTTT.

CDR3 coding DNA: TGCGCCAGCAGCTTGGAGAGACAGGGGTACGTCACTGAAGCTTTCTTT. It yields the protein CASSLERQGYVTEAFF. The gene calls are TRBV5-1 and TRBJ1-1, with 8 nucleotides matching TRBD1. The trim removed 0 bases at V and 4 bases at J, leaving 8 bases unmatched. CDR1 is SGHRS and CDR2 is YFSETQ in the germline V gene. The CDR3 length is 16 residues.

The chain joins TRBV28 to TRBJ1-6, with TRBD1 matching over 7 bases. The germline gives CDR1 MDHEN, CDR2 SYDVKM. This CDR3 region has 15 residues. J gave up 10 bases and V 6 bases, and 12 bases lay outside the gene matches. The CDR3: CASRERQGTKSPLHF. The CDR3 nucleotides are TGTGCCAGCAGAGAACGACAGGGAACGAAATCACCCCTCCACTTT.

J is TRBJ1-5 and V is TRBV18, with D perhaps matching TRBD1 (6 bases). V lost 4 bases, J lost 5 bases, and 15 bases lay in between. Looked up from germline, CDR1 is KGHSH and CDR2 is LQKENI. This CDR3 is built from 15 residues. CDR3 DNA sequence: TGTGCCAGCTCACAACAACAGGGAGTCTATCAGCCCCAGCATTTT. Translated, it gives CASSQQQGVYQPQHF.

The chain employs TRBV5-4 and TRBJ2-1; 8 bases align to TRBD1. Germline CDR1 SGHNT, CDR2 YYREEE (reference sequence). This CDR3 region has 15 residues. J gave up 5 bases and V 2 bases, and 6 bases lay outside the gene matches. CDR3 coding DNA: TGTGCCAGCAGCTTCGATGGACAGGGTAACAATGAGCAGTTCTTC. This encodes CASSFDGQGNNEQFF.

The V call is TRBV27, the J call TRBJ1-2; TRBD1 agrees at 7 bases. Per germline, CDR1 MNHEY and CDR2 SMNVEV (reference sequence). This CDR3 has 12 amino acids. V lost 7 bases and J lost 7; bases outside the gene matches: 6. The CDR3 spells CASTRQGSGYTF. CDR3 coding DNA: TGTGCCAGCACCCGACAGGGTTCTGGCTACACCTTC.